The present TCR beta chain was sequenced within a study of spatial heterogeneity in lung cancer. The overall study: The count of detected beta-chain sequences consistently exceeded that of alpha-chain sequences.

In its sample, this clonotype is medium-sized. Individually, TCR cDNA molecules were each labelled with a unique molecular identifier. In TCRdb, the 5' RACE reads were re-called with MiXCR into one record per CDR3 protein. The sample has 1,800 or so distinct CDR3 sequences; approximately 22% are singletons. The time point is: sample taken at primary tumor resection. Samples were obtained from approximately 76 donors, all untreated early-stage non-small cell lung cancer patients. Tumor, nontumor lung or frozen PBMC supplied whole RNA that was sequenced unsorted. Germline values: CDR1 ENHRY, CDR2 SYGVKD. V dropped 3 bases and J dropped 1; count of bases not matched to a gene: 1. The CDR3 is made up of 14 amino acids.

The gene calls are TRBV10-3 and TRBJ2-7; TRBD1 matches at 9 bases. Material: normal lung tissue next to the tumor, obtained at surgery. The sequence was collected from a male donor with early-stage non-small cell lung cancer. DNA for the CDR3: TGTGCCATCAGTGATGGACAGGGGTCCTACGAGCAGTACTTC. This codes for CAISDGQGSYEQYF.